Listed here is a single T cell receptor beta chain. The data were obtained in a study of T cell changes during pregnancy in multiple sclerosis. CDR3 length: 15 amino acids. V dropped 5 bases and J dropped 6; count of bases not matched to a gene: 10. CDR1 and CDR2 from the germline V gene are SGHVS and FQNEAQ. TCRdb's copy holds only in-frame clones and misses some; the assay was immunoSEQ multiplex PCR. The sample yields fewer than 45,000 clones, about 92% seen once. The rearrangement links TRBV7-8 to TRBJ1-1, with TRBD1 matching 9 bases. The sequencing used CD4+ T cells from peripheral blood mononuclear cells, collected in the third trimester of pregnancy. The clonotype originates from a female donor with multiple sclerosis, enrolled in a pregnancy study. The CDR3 DNA is TGTGCCAGCAGCGCCCGGGACAGGGAGACCCCTGAAGCTTTCTTT. It is translated as CASSARDRETPEAFF.